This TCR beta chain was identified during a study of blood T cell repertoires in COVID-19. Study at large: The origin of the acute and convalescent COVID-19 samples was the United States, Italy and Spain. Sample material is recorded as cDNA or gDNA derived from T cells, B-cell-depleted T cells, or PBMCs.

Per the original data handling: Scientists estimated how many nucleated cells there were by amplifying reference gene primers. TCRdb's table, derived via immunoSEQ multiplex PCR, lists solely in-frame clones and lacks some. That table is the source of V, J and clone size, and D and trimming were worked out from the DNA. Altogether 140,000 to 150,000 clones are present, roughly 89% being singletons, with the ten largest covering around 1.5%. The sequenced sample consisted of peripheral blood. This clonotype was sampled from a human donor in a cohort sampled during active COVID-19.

The CDR3 sequence: CASSLLAGVTGELFF. CDR3 coding DNA: TGCGCCAGCAGCTTACTAGCGGGGGTGACCGGGGAGCTGTTTTTT. The rearrangement links TRBV5-1 to TRBJ2-2; 11 positions match TRBD2. This CDR3 contains 15 residues. CDR1 and CDR2 from the germline V gene are SGHRS and YFSETQ. The junction had 2 bases not matched to a gene; V was cut back by 2 bases and J by 5 bases.